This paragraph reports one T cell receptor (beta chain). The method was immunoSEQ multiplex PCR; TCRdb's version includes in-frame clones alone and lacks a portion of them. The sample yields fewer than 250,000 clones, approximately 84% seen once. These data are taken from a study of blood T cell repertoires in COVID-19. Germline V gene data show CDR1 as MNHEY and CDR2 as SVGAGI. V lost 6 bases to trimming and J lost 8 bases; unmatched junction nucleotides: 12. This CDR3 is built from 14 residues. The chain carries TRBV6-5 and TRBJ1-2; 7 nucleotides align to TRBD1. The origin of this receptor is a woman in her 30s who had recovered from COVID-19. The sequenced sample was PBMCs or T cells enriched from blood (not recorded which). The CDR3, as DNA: TGTGCCAGCAGGCAGACAGGGAGACCCGGAGGCTACACCTTC. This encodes CASRQTGRPGGYTF.